Below, 5 T cell receptor beta chains from the same sample are listed, as sequenced in a study of blood T cell repertoires in COVID-19. Assay used: immunoSEQ multiplex PCR; TCRdb lists only in-frame clones, some missing. The table lists 130,000 or so clones, 85% to 90% of them singletons, with under 5% in the top ten. Source material: peripheral blood. The origin of the receptors is a man between 60 and 75 years old with acute or convalescent COVID-19.

This clone occurred a few times. The chain recombines TRBV18 with TRBJ1-1, with D unclear. Germline V gene data show CDR1 as KGHSH and CDR2 as LQKENI. The CDR3 runs to 15 residues. Trimming took 2 bases from V and 1 from J, leaving 11 bases between them. Here the CDR3 reads CASSPSPGTNTEAFF. As DNA, the CDR3 is TGTGCCAGCTCACCATCTCCAGGAACGAACACTGAAGCTTTCTTT. The variable domain in full, with the rest retrieved from reference TRBV18 and TRBJ1-1, is NAGVMQNPRHLVRRRGQEARLRCSPMKGHSHVYWYRQLPEEGLKFMVYLQKENIIDESGMPKERFSAEFPKEGPSILRIQQVVRGDSAAYFCASSPSPGTNTEAFFGQGTRLTVV.

V gene TRBV29-1 combines with J gene TRBJ1-1; 7 bases are a match to TRBD1. The CDR3 sequence is 13 residues long. The germline V gene has CDR1 SQVTM and CDR2 ANQGSEA. With 7 bases clipped from V and 0 bases from J, the junction kept 5 bases outside the gene matches. The CDR3 loop is CSAGTALNTEAFF. CDR3 coding DNA: TGCAGCGCCGGGACAGCCTTGAACACTGAAGCTTTCTTT.

V gene TRBV5-1 combines with J gene TRBJ2-2; 7 nucleotides align to TRBD1. Germline V gives CDR1 SGHRS, CDR2 YFSETQ. The CDR3 contains 14 residues. V shed 3 bases and J 4 bases; nucleotides not matched to a gene: 3. The CDR3 DNA sequence: TGCGCCAGCAGCTCCTACAGGGGCACCGGGGAGCTGTTTTTT. Amino acids: CASSSYRGTGELFF. Together with reference TRBV5-1 and TRBJ2-2, the CDR3 gives the full variable domain: KAGVTQTPRYLIKTRGQQVTLSCSPISGHRSVSWYQQTPGQGLQFLFEYFSETQRNKGNFPGRFSGRQFSNSRSEMNVSTLELGDSALYLCASSSYRGTGELFFGEGSRLTVL.

The chain recombines TRBV23-1 with TRBJ1-2; D is undetermined. TRBV23-1 is marked as an open reading frame, function uncertain. This CDR3 is built from 12 residues. The V gene lost 1 base and the J gene lost 8 bases, with 8 bases spanning the gap. In DNA form, the CDR3 reads TGCGCCAGCAGTCAATACACAGTGGGCTACACCTTC. Its protein is CASSQYTVGYTF.

V and J are TRBV2 and TRBJ2-7, with D possibly being TRBD1 (5 bases). The CDR3 spans 12 residues. The germline gives CDR1 SNHLY, CDR2 FYNNEI. With 6 bases removed from V and 2 bases from J, the gap between germline ends came to 8 bases. CDR3 bases: TGTGCCAGCAGGCAGGACACCTACGAGCAGTACTTC. Amino acids: CASRQDTYEQYF.